The next 25 T cell receptor beta chains were all read from a single sample in a study of shared clonotypes between healthy human individuals. The method was immunoSEQ multiplex PCR; TCRdb's version includes in-frame clones alone and lacks a portion of them. The sample shows 600,000 to 750,000 clones, over 55% of them seen only once. The sequencing input was memory CD4+ T cells sorted from blood. Subset of the sample: CD45RA-negative fraction. All receptors derive from a woman aged 25 to 45 in good health.

This chain connects TRBV6-5 to TRBJ1-2; 9 nucleotides line up with TRBD1. Germline CDR1 is MNHEY and CDR2 is SVGAGI. This CDR3 spans 14 amino acids. With 5 bases clipped from V and 7 bases from J, the junction kept 8 bases outside the gene matches. CDR3 amino acids: CASSPRDRDRGYTF. Here the CDR3 DNA reads TGTGCCAGCAGTCCCCGGGACAGGGATCGTGGCTACACCTTC.

The chain uses TRBV15 and TRBJ2-1; TRBD1 or TRBD2 may be the D gene (8 bases each). The CDR3 has 15 amino acids. Trimming shortened V by 5 bases and J by 8 bases, and 19 bases separated the two germline ends. Per the germline V gene, CDR1 is LNHNV and CDR2 is YYDKDF (reference sequence). This chain's CDR3 is CATSLGQGLVDEQFF. In nucleotides, the CDR3 is TGTGCCACCAGCCTAGGACAGGGACTAGTGGATGAGCAGTTCTTC.

This clone showed up many times. This same CDR3 is encoded by further DNA sequences in the sample. V usage is TRBV14 and J usage is TRBJ2-1; TRBD1 or TRBD2 may be the D gene (5 bases each). The ends were cut back, 4 bases at V and 5 bases at J, with 15 bases in the middle. Germline V CDR1 and CDR2: SGHDN, FVKESK. CDR3 length: 15 amino acids. CDR3 DNA: TGTGCCAGCAGCCCGGCCGGGACGTCACACAATGAGCAGTTCTTC. Its protein is CASSPAGTSHNEQFF.

This clone was seen repeatedly, ten times or more. Here the CDR3 reads CASSQGSNTEAFF. The CDR3 DNA reads TGTGCCAGCAGTCAGGGTTCCAACACTGAAGCTTTCTTT. The J gene is TRBJ1-1, the V gene TRBV2; weak D call: TRBD1 (5 bases). V lost 5 bases, J lost 2 bases, and 9 bases lay in between. Looked up from germline, CDR1 is SNHLY and CDR2 is FYNNEI. The CDR3 has 13 amino acids.

The chain uses TRBV15 and TRBJ2-2; D unclear. The CDR3 has 17 amino acids. The V end was cut by 0 bases, the J end by 3 bases, with 14 bases between. Germline CDR1 LNHNV, CDR2 YYDKDF (reference sequence). In DNA form, the CDR3 reads TGTGCCACCAGCAGAGATCGGATGGCACACTACACCGGGGAGCTGTTTTTT. Translation: CATSRDRMAHYTGELFF.

V and J are TRBV2 and TRBJ2-7, with 8 nucleotides matching TRBD2. The CDR3 has 16 residues. V lost 2 bases, J lost 6 bases, and 12 bases stayed unmatched. The germline V gene encodes CDR1 SNHLY and CDR2 FYNNEI. The CDR3 reads CASSERASGSTAEQYF. CDR3 DNA: TGTGCCAGCAGTGAACGGGCTAGCGGGTCAACCGCCGAGCAGTACTTC.

This clone was observed a few times. J is TRBJ2-3 and V is TRBV5-1; D possibly uses TRBD1 or TRBD2 (6 bases each). V dropped 2 bases and J dropped 3 bases, with 13 bases sitting between them. CDR1 is SGHRS and CDR2 is YFSETQ in the germline V gene. The CDR3 spans 15 residues. The CDR3 sequence: CASSFLGGWTDTQYF. The CDR3 nucleotides read TGCGCCAGCAGCTTTCTGGGGGGCTGGACAGATACGCAGTATTTT.

J is TRBJ2-7 and V is TRBV18; D gene uncertain. The CDR3 extends over 16 amino acids. CDR1 is KGHSH and CDR2 is LQKENI in the germline V gene. Trimming stripped 2 bases from V and 0 bases from J, with 14 bases between. The CDR3 spells CASSPIWASNSYEQYF. The CDR3 DNA reads as TGTGCCAGCTCACCAATCTGGGCGTCAAACTCCTACGAGCAGTACTTC.

A few counts support this clone. The V gene is TRBV28, the J gene TRBJ1-2, with a weak D call TRBD1 (5 bases). CDR1 is MDHEN and CDR2 is SYDVKM in the germline V gene. V lost 2 bases to trimming and J lost 0 bases, with 13 bases between them. CDR3 length: 16 residues. CDR3 region: CASSLTRLTANYGYTF. The CDR3 DNA reads as TGTGCCAGCAGTTTAACTCGACTGACAGCTAACTATGGCTACACCTTC.

The rearrangement links TRBV19 to TRBJ2-7; 8 nucleotides align to TRBD1. The CDR3 sequence is 16 residues long. J was trimmed by 5 bases and V by 3 bases; bases with no gene match: 12. CDR1 is LNHDA, CDR2 SQIVND, per germline (reference sequence). The CDR3 region is CASSIRFGQGQDEQYF. Written as DNA, the CDR3 is TGTGCCAGTAGTATTCGTTTCGGGCAGGGACAGGACGAGCAGTACTTC.

V usage is TRBV28 and J usage is TRBJ1-3; 11 bases align to TRBD1. V was pared by 5 bases and J by 1 base, with 4 bases of the junction left unmatched. This CDR3 is built from 16 residues. The germline V gene encodes CDR1 MDHEN and CDR2 SYDVKM. The chain's CDR3 is CASSGDRGTSGNTIYF. The CDR3 region has the DNA TGTGCCAGCAGTGGGGACAGGGGGACGTCTGGAAACACCATATATTTT. The full variable domain, with the rest looked up from reference TRBV28 and TRBJ1-3, is DVKVTQSSRYLVKRTGEKVFLECVQDMDHENMFWYRQDPGLGLRLIYFSYDVKMKEKGDIPEGYSVSREKKERFSLILESASTNQTSMYLCASSGDRGTSGNTIYFGEGSWLTVV.

The genes are TRBV11-2 and TRBJ2-3; 9 bases map to TRBD1. V dropped 4 bases and J dropped 0; count of bases not matched to a gene: 2. CDR3 size: 15 residues. CDR1 SGHAT and CDR2 FQNNGV come from the germline V gene. The CDR3 bases are TGTGCCAGCAGCTCACAGGGGGCAAGCACAGATACGCAGTATTTT. Residues: CASSSQGASTDTQYF.

In DNA, the CDR3 is TGTGCCAGCAGCCGTACAGGGGGCAATTACGAGCAGTACTTC. Its protein is CASSRTGGNYEQYF. The chain recombines TRBV28 with TRBJ2-7, with TRBD1 matching 9 bases. This CDR3 contains 14 residues. J lost 4 bases, V lost 6 bases, and 7 bases had no gene match. Germline values: CDR1 MDHEN, CDR2 SYDVKM.

The V gene is TRBV6-6, the J gene TRBJ2-7, with D possibly being TRBD1 (5 bases). The V gene lost 4 bases and the J gene lost 7 bases, with 11 bases spanning the gap. The CDR3 is made up of 12 amino acids. Germline V CDR1 and CDR2: MNHNY, SVGAGI (reference sequence). CDR3 nucleotide sequence: TGTGCCAGCAGTTTAAGGGGTTGGGAGCAGTACTTC. Translation gives CASSLRGWEQYF.

The chain is built from TRBV6-5 and TRBJ1-1; 8 bases are shared with TRBD1. With V trimmed by 7 bases and J by 4 bases, 11 bases remained unmatched. Germline V gene sequence: CDR1 MNHEY, CDR2 SVGAGI. The CDR3 length is 15 residues. CDR3 amino acids: CASTGTGLEGTEAFF. Written as DNA, the CDR3 is TGTGCCAGCACTGGGACAGGCTTGGAGGGCACTGAAGCTTTCTTT.

The chain carries TRBV6-1 and TRBJ1-1, with TRBD1 matching 7 bases. CDR3 length: 13 amino acids. Germline CDR1 and CDR2: MNHNS and SASEGT. V trimming: 5 bases; J trimming: 3 bases; junction bases outside the gene matches: 3. This chain's CDR3 is CASSLTGDTEAFF. The CDR3 nucleotides read TGTGCCAGCAGTCTTACAGGGGACACTGAAGCTTTCTTT.

A single count supports this clone. J is TRBJ2-2 and V is TRBV4-1; no definite D call. The germline V gene encodes CDR1 MGHRA and CDR2 YSYEKL. Deletions cut 2 bases from V and 2 bases from J, with 18 bases between. The length of the CDR3 is 18 residues. For the CDR3, the DNA is TGCGCCAGCAGCCAAAGGGCCGCCGTGACCCTAAACACCGGGGAGCTGTTTTTT. This encodes CASSQRAAVTLNTGELFF.

J is TRBJ1-3 and V is TRBV18; TRBD1 matches 7 bases. V was pared by 2 bases and J by 6 bases, with 4 bases of the junction left unmatched. This CDR3 spans 14 amino acids. Per the germline V gene, CDR1 is KGHSH and CDR2 is LQKENI. The DNA for the CDR3 is TGTGCCAGCTCACCAACGACAGGGCAAAACACCATATATTTT. It translates to CASSPTTGQNTIYF.

This clone was picked up many times. The genes are TRBV27 and TRBJ2-7; D remains ambiguous. V lost 5 bases and J 0 bases, leaving 8 bases between the germline ends. Germline CDR1 MNHEY, CDR2 SMNVEV (reference sequence). The CDR3 contains 13 residues. The DNA of the CDR3 is TGTGCCAGCAGTCCCCACCTCTCCTACGAGCAGTACTTC. As protein: CASSPHLSYEQYF.

This clone was seen once. J is TRBJ2-7 and V is TRBV6-5; 9 bases match TRBD1. This CDR3 spans 15 amino acids. V was clipped by 7 bases and J by 0 bases; unmatched bases: 7. In germline, CDR1 is MNHEY, CDR2 SVGAGI. The CDR3 sequence is CASNPGTGFSYEQYF. Here the CDR3 DNA reads TGTGCCAGCAATCCCGGGACAGGGTTCTCCTACGAGCAGTACTTC.

This chain uses TRBV7-6 with TRBJ2-7; TRBD2 matches at 7 bases. The CDR3 extends over 14 amino acids. With 5 bases clipped from V and 6 bases from J, the junction kept 10 bases outside the gene matches. Germline V lookup: CDR1 SGHVS, CDR2 FNYEAQ. The CDR3 DNA reads TGTGCCAGCAGCCCTGGGGGGGGTTTGCGCGAGCAGTACTTC. Translating it yields CASSPGGGLREQYF.

The chain combines TRBV5-1 with TRBJ2-3; 10 nucleotides line up with TRBD2. The CDR3 consists of 16 residues. The V gene end was trimmed by 4 bases and the J gene end by 0 bases; junction bases not matched to a gene: 5. Germline lookup yields CDR1 SGHRS and CDR2 YFSETQ. In nucleotides, the CDR3 is TGCGCCAGCAGCACCCCGGGACTAGCGAGCACAGATACGCAGTATTTT. Its protein is CASSTPGLASTDTQYF. Filled out from reference TRBV5-1 and TRBJ2-3, the complete variable domain reads KAGVTQTPRYLIKTRGQQVTLSCSPISGHRSVSWYQQTPGQGLQFLFEYFSETQRNKGNFPGRFSGRQFSNSRSEMNVSTLELGDSALYLCASSTPGLASTDTQYFGPGTRLTVL.

This clone was detected ten times or more. This sequence joins TRBV28 and TRBJ1-2; no clear D gene. The CDR3 is 14 amino acids. V was pared by 3 bases and J by 4 bases, with 12 bases between. Germline V gene sequence: CDR1 MDHEN, CDR2 SYDVKM. CDR3 sequence (DNA): TGTGCCAGCAGTTTGGCAGATCCTTTCTATGGCTACACCTTC. Translating it yields CASSLADPFYGYTF.

This clone came up many times. V and J are TRBV2 and TRBJ2-3; TRBD2 is a possible D gene (6 bases). CDR1 and CDR2 from the germline V gene are SNHLY and FYNNEI. The CDR3 totals 16 residues. Trimming removed 4 bases at V and 0 bases at J, with 14 bases between. The CDR3, as DNA: TGTGCCAGCAGTGTACAGCTAGCGCATAGCACAGATACGCAGTATTTT. This sequence encodes CASSVQLAHSTDTQYF.

The DNA for the CDR3 is TGTGCCAGCAGAAGACATCTGGTTTCCCAATGGCAGCCCCAGCATTTT. Translation: CASRRHLVSQWQPQHF. The chain combines TRBV21-1 with TRBJ1-5; the table's D call TRBD1 went unverified against the DNA. TRBV21-1 is a recognized pseudogene. There are 16 residues in the CDR3.